One T cell receptor beta chain is described in this entry. Measured with immunoSEQ multiplex PCR; TCRdb has only the in-frame clones, and not every one. The sample shows about 200,000 clones, about 76% of them seen only once. The V gene lost 0 bases and the J gene lost 0 bases, with 17 bases spanning the gap. Germline lookup yields CDR1 LGHDT and CDR2 YNNKEL (reference sequence). The CDR3 runs to 18 residues. This specimen belongs to a study of blood T cell repertoires in COVID-19. Study details: Samples taken during acute and convalescent COVID-19 were collected in the United States, Italy and Spain. Sources were T cells, B-cell-depleted T cells, or PBMCs; the material itself was cDNA or gDNA.

Patients from Seattle were sampled longitudinally, starting during active infection. Sequenced material: peripheral blood. The sequence came from a woman between 40 and 55 years old with COVID-19, enrolled during active disease. The chain carries TRBV3-1 (or the pseudogene TRBV3-2) and TRBJ1-1; D is perhaps TRBD1 (5 bases). The CDR3 spells CASSQDARPARVNTEAFF. The CDR3, as DNA: TGTGCCAGCAGCCAAGATGCCCGCCCGGCCAGGGTGAACACTGAAGCTTTCTTT.